Here is one T cell receptor beta chain with its context. Its antigen is as yet unknown. The PCR was carried out with 60 Vbeta primers and 13 Jbeta primers. Produced via immunoSEQ multiplex PCR; TCRdb's table is partial and in-frame only. This sample carries 70,000 or so clones, with 2% to 2.5% going to the ten biggest clones. This record belongs to a study of cytomegalovirus exposure and HLA in healthy donors. The CDR3 contains 15 residues. Germline V gives CDR1 WNHNN, CDR2 SYGVQD (reference sequence). The V segment lost 4 bases and the J segment 5 bases; nucleotides outside the gene matches: 6. The study's findings and limits: When a later analysis compared HLA-associated TCR beta chains with equally common others, the HLA-associated chains turned out to be more clonally expanded and to have lower generation probabilities. Analysis performed later found approximately 17,000 TCR beta sequences associated with HLA alleles at 0.05 false discovery rate.

This chain joins TRBV10-1 and TRBJ2-3, with 10 bases lining up with TRBD2. This TCR was sampled from a female donor in good health and CMV-seropositive. The sequenced material came from PBMCs. CDR3 coding DNA: TGCGCCAGCAGTGGAGCGGGAGGGCTAAGAGATACGCAGTATTTT. As protein: CASSGAGGLRDTQYF.